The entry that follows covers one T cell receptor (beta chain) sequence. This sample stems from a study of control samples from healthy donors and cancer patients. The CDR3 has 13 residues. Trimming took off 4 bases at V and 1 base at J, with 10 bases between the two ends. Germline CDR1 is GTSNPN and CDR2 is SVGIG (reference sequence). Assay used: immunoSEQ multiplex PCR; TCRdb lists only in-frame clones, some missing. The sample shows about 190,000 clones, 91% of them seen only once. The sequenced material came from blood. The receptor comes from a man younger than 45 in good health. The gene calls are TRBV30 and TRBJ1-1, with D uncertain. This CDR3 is CAWMFRGNTEAFF. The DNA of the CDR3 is TGTGCCTGGATGTTCCGGGGGAACACTGAAGCTTTCTTT. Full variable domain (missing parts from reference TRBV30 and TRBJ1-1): SQTIHQWPATLVQPVGSPLSLECTVEGTSNPNLYWYRQAAGRGLQLLFYSVGIGQISSEVPQNLSASRPQDRQFILSSKKLLLSDSGFYLCAWMFRGNTEAFFGQGTRLTVV.